The 13 T cell receptor beta chains listed next were all sequenced from one sample in a study of blood T cell repertoires in COVID-19. Measured with immunoSEQ multiplex PCR; TCRdb has only the in-frame clones, and not every one. The profile shows approximately 330,000 clones, approximately 89% of them singletons. The specimen was PBMCs or T cells enriched from blood (not recorded which). These receptors were collected from a woman in her thirties who had recovered from COVID-19.

This chain links TRBV19 with TRBJ2-5; no definite D call. This CDR3 has 14 residues. Germline values: CDR1 LNHDA, CDR2 SQIVND (reference sequence). Trimming stripped 3 bases from V and 1 base from J, with 9 bases between. The CDR3 bases are TGTGCCAGTAGTATTGCGGCAGCCCAAGAGACCCAGTACTTC. Amino acid sequence: CASSIAAAQETQYF.

This CDR3 is CASKYGTSGTTDTQYF. In DNA, the CDR3 is TGTGCCAGTAAATATGGGACTAGCGGAACCACAGATACGCAGTATTTT. The gene calls are TRBV19 and TRBJ2-3, with 11 bases fitting TRBD2. The trim removed 7 bases at V and 2 bases at J, leaving 8 bases unmatched. This CDR3 has 16 residues. CDR1 and CDR2 from the germline V gene are LNHDA and SQIVND (reference sequence).

V and J are TRBV5-1 and TRBJ2-7, with 7 bases identical to TRBD1. Trimming at V came to 2 bases and at J to 3 bases, leaving 2 bases not matched to a gene. This CDR3 comprises 13 residues. Per the germline V gene, CDR1 is SGHRS and CDR2 is YFSETQ. CDR3 sequence: CASSLGGLYEQYF. The CDR3 nucleotides are TGCGCCAGCAGCTTAGGGGGCCTCTACGAGCAGTACTTC. The complete variable domain, with remaining parts taken from reference TRBV5-1 and TRBJ2-7, reads KAGVTQTPRYLIKTRGQQVTLSCSPISGHRSVSWYQQTPGQGLQFLFEYFSETQRNKGNFPGRFSGRQFSNSRSEMNVSTLELGDSALYLCASSLGGLYEQYFGPGTRLTVT.

This clone was seen just once. The genes are TRBV7-2 and TRBJ2-2; D gene uncertain. The ends were cut back, 3 bases at V and 1 base at J, with 15 bases in the middle. CDR1 is SGHTA and CDR2 is FQGNSA in the germline V gene. This CDR3 region has 17 residues. In nucleotides, the CDR3 is TGTGCCAGCAGCTTGGCCGACTGGCATAGGAACACCGGGGAGCTGTTTTTT. It translates to CASSLADWHRNTGELFF.

The J gene is TRBJ2-5, the V gene TRBV21-1; TRBD1, the table's D call, was not compared with the DNA. TRBV21-1 is a pseudogene. This CDR3 has 18 residues. CDR3 amino acids: CASSKGRKGRGLPETQYF. CDR3 coding DNA: TGTGCCAGCAGCAAGGGTCGGAAGGGCAGGGGGCTTCCTGAGACCCAGTACTTC.

This chain joins TRBV5-4 and TRBJ2-1; D is perhaps TRBD2 (6 bases). Germline values: CDR1 SGHNT, CDR2 YYREEE (reference sequence). The CDR3 consists of 14 residues. Trimming removed 4 bases from V and 3 bases from J, with 11 bases in between. The chain's CDR3 is CASSHRDFYNEQFF. The CDR3 nucleotides read TGTGCCAGCAGCCATAGGGACTTCTACAATGAGCAGTTCTTC.

This clone was counted once. V and J are TRBV7-8 and TRBJ2-7; possibly TRBD2 for D (6 bases). This CDR3 has 15 residues. CDR1 and CDR2 from the germline V gene are SGHVS and FQNEAQ. The ends were cut back, 1 base at V and 4 bases at J, with 14 bases in the middle. The CDR3 loop reads CASSLGGGGPYEQYF. Written as DNA, the CDR3 is TGTGCCAGCAGCTTAGGGGGAGGAGGACCTTACGAGCAGTACTTC.

The rearrangement joins TRBV13 to TRBJ1-1, with TRBD1 matching over 10 bases. Germline values: CDR1 PRHDT, CDR2 FYEKMQ (reference sequence). CDR3 length: 18 amino acids. The J segment lost 3 bases and the V segment lost 3 bases, leaving 13 bases of the junction unmatched. CDR3 sequence: CASSFGTGVLVSHTEAFF. The CDR3 DNA reads TGTGCCAGCAGCTTCGGGACAGGGGTTTTGGTTTCGCACACTGAAGCTTTCTTT. Looking up the rest from reference TRBV13 and TRBJ1-1 gives the full variable domain: AAGVIQSPRHLIKEKRETATLKCYPIPRHDTVYWYQQGPGQDPQFLISFYEKMQSDKGSIPDRFSAQQFSDYHSELNMSSLELGDSALYFCASSFGTGVLVSHTEAFFGQGTRLTVV.

The chain recombines TRBV12-5 with TRBJ1-3; 7 nucleotides agree with TRBD1. Germline V gene sequence: CDR1 LGHNT, CDR2 FRNRAP. CDR3 length equals 18 residues. Trimming took 5 bases from V and 0 from J; bases not matched to a gene: 13. The CDR3 here is CASGQYWDRIYSGNTIYF. The CDR3 nucleotides read TGTGCTAGTGGTCAATACTGGGACAGAATTTACTCTGGAAACACCATATATTTT.

The gene calls are TRBV6-5 and TRBJ1-2, with 10 bases fitting TRBD1. From germline, CDR1 is MNHEY and CDR2 SVGAGI. With V trimmed by 6 bases and J by 4 bases, 2 bases remained unmatched. The CDR3 runs to 13 residues. CDR3 region: CASRRTGGYGYTF. In nucleotides, the CDR3 is TGTGCCAGCAGACGGACAGGGGGCTATGGCTACACCTTC.

V is TRBV4-2 and J is TRBJ2-1, with TRBD1 matching over 7 bases. Germline V CDR1 and CDR2: LGHNA, YNFKEQ. The CDR3 runs to 14 residues. V shed 2 bases, J shed 10 bases, and the junction held 8 bases outside the gene matches. CDR3 region: CASSQSTGSQEQFF. CDR3 DNA sequence: TGTGCCAGCAGCCAATCGACAGGGTCGCAAGAGCAGTTCTTC.

The genes are TRBV21-1 and TRBJ1-1; the table gives TRBD1 as D, unverified against the DNA. TRBV21-1 counts as a pseudogene. The CDR3 has 15 amino acids. CDR3 bases: TGTGCCAGCAGCAATGGGACAAGGGGACCAGCTGAAGCTTTCTTT. This encodes CASSNGTRGPAEAFF.

The rearrangement links TRBV7-9 to TRBJ2-1, with D tentatively TRBD1 (5 bases). This CDR3 comprises 15 residues. Between the trimmed V and J ends, which lost 3 bases and 8 bases, there was a span of 17 bases. From germline, CDR1 is SEHNR and CDR2 FQNEAQ (reference sequence). The DNA for the CDR3 is TGTGCCAGCAGCTTTGGAGACAGCTACTGGGATGAGCAGTTCTTC. This gives the protein CASSFGDSYWDEQFF.